In its sample, the clone carrying this TCR beta chain was seen once. Data came from immunoSEQ multiplex PCR; TCRdb stores just in-frame clones and leaves some out. The sample includes 200,000 to 300,000 clones, nearly 90% of them seen just once. This sample stems from a study of blood T cell repertoires in COVID-19. The V gene end was trimmed by 4 bases and the J gene end by 4 bases; junction bases not matched to a gene: 10. CDR3 length equals 17 residues. The V gene's germline CDR1 is SGHDN and CDR2 FVKESK. The TCR comes from a man between 18 and 29 years old with active or convalescent COVID-19. The chain combines TRBV14 with TRBJ2-2, with 9 bases fitting TRBD1. What was sequenced was peripheral blood. CDR3 nucleotides: TGTGCCAGCAGCCGGTACCTCACAGGGGGCCGCACCGGGGAGCTGTTTTTT. As protein: CASSRYLTGGRTGELFF.